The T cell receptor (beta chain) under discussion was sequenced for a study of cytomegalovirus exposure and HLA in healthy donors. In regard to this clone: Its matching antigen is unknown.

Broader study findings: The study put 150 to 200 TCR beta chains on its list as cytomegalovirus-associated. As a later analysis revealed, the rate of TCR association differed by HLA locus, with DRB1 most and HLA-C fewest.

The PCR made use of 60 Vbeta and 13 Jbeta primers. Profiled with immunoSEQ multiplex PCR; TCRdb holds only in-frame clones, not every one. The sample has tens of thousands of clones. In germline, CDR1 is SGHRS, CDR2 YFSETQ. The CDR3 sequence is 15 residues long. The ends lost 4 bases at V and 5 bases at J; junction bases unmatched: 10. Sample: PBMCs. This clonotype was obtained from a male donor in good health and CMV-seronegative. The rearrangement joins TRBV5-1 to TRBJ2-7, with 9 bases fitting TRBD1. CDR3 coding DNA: TGCGCCAGCAGCCTCCGGGACAGGGTTGTCGACGAGCAGTACTTC. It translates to CASSLRDRVVDEQYF.